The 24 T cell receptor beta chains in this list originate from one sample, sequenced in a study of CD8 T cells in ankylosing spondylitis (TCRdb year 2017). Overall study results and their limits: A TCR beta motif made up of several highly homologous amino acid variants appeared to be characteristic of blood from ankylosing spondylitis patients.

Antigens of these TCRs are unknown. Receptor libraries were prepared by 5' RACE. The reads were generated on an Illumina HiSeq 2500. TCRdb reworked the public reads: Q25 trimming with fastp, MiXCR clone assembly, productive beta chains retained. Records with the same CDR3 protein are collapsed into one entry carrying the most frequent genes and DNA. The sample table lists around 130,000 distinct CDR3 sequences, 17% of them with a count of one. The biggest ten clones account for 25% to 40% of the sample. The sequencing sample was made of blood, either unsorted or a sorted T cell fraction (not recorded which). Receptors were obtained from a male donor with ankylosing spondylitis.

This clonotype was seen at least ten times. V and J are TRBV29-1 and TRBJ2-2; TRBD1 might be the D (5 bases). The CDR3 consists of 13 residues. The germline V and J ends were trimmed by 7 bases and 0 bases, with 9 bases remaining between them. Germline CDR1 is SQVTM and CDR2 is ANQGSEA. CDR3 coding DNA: TGCAGCGGACAGCAGGCGAACACCGGGGAGCTGTTTTTT. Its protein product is CSGQQANTGELFF.

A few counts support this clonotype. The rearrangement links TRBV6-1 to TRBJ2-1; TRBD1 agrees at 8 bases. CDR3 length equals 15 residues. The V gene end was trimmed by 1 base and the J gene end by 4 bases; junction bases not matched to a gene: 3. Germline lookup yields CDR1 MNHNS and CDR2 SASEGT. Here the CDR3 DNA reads TGTGCCAGCAGTGAAGGTCAGGGGGCTTACAATGAGCAGTTCTTC. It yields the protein CASSEGQGAYNEQFF.

Here the CDR3 reads CASSPVIGLIEQFF. The DNA of the CDR3 is TGTGCCAGCAGTCCAGTAATCGGGCTCATTGAGCAGTTCTTC. The rearrangement joins TRBV6-1 to TRBJ2-1; unclear D gene. This CDR3 has 14 amino acids. CDR1 is MNHNS and CDR2 is SASEGT in the germline V gene. Trimming stripped 5 bases from V and 9 bases from J, with 17 bases between.

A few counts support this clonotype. In DNA form, the CDR3 reads TGTGCCAGCAGTTTAGCCGGAAACAATGAGCAGTTCTTC. Amino acids: CASSLAGNNEQFF. V is TRBV12-3 or TRBV12-4 and J is TRBJ2-1; D call uncertain. The CDR3 totals 13 residues. The V end lost 0 bases, the J end lost 5 bases, and 5 bases lay between the germline ends.

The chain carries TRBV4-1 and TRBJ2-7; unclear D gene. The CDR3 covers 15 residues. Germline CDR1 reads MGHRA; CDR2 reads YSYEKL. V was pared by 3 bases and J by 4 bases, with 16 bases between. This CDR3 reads CASSHEARAVYEQYF. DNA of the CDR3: TGCGCCAGCAGCCATGAAGCAAGGGCGGTTTACGAGCAGTACTTC.

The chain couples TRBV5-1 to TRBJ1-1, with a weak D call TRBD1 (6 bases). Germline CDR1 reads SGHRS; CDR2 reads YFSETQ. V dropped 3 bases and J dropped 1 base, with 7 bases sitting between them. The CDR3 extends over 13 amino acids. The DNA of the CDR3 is TGCGCCAGCAGCTGGGGGCGGAACACTGAAGCTTTCTTT. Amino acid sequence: CASSWGRNTEAFF.

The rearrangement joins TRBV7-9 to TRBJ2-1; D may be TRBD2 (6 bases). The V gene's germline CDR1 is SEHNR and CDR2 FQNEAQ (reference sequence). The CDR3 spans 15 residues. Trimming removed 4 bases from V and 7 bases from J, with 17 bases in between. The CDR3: CASSSTWERGNEQFF. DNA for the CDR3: TGTGCCAGCAGCTCGACATGGGAACGGGGGAATGAGCAGTTCTTC.

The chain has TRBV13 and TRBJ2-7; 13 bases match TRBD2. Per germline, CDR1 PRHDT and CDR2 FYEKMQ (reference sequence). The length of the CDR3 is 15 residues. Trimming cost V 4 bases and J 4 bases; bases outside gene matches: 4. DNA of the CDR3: TGTGCCAGCAGCTCCAGACTAGCGGGAGGTTACGAGCAGTACTTC. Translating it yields CASSSRLAGGYEQYF.

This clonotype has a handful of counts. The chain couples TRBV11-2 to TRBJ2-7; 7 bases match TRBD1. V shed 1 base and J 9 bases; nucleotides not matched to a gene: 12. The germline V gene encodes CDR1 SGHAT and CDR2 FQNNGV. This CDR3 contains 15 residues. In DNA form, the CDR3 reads TGTGCCAGCAGCTTAGTTGCGACAGGGTTTCTAGGGCAGTACTTC. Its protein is CASSLVATGFLGQYF.

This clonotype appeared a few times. In DNA, the CDR3 is TGTGCCAGCAGTTTATGGCAGGGGGACACTGAAGCTTTCTTT. Translation: CASSLWQGDTEAFF. The chain joins TRBV27 to TRBJ1-1; 7 bases fit TRBD1. V lost 1 base, J lost 3 bases, and 2 bases stayed unmatched. The CDR3 is made up of 14 amino acids. CDR1 is MNHEY, CDR2 SMNVEV, per germline (reference sequence).

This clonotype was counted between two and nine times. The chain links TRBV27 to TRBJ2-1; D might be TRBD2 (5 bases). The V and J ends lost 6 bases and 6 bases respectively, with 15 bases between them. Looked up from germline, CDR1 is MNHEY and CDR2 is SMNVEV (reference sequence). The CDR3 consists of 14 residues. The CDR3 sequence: CASSYGGEGNEQFF. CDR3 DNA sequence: TGTGCCAGCAGCTACGGAGGCGAAGGCAATGAGCAGTTCTTC.

CDR3 coding DNA: TGCAGTGCTAGTAGGGACTACGAATACATTCAGTACTTC. The encoded protein is CSASRDYEYIQYF. The genes are TRBV20-1 and TRBJ2-4; TRBD2 aligns across 7 bases. CDR3 length equals 13 residues. Germline CDR1 reads DFQATT; CDR2 reads SNEGSKA (reference sequence). V was pared by 3 bases and J by 8 bases, with 7 bases of the junction left unmatched.

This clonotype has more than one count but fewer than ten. The CDR3 is CASSHHPPGEFAEQYF. The CDR3 coding sequence is TGCGCCAGCAGCCACCATCCTCCGGGAGAATTCGCCGAGCAGTACTTC. The V gene is TRBV4-3, the J gene TRBJ2-7; TRBD2 might be the D (6 bases). Germline CDR1 is LGHNA and CDR2 is YSLEER. The CDR3 runs 16 residues. The V end lost 3 bases, the J end lost 6 bases, and 21 bases lay between the germline ends.

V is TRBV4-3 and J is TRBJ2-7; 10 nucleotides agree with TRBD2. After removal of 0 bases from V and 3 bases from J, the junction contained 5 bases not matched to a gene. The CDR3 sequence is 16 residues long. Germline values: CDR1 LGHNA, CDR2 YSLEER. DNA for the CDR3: TGCGCCAGCAGCCAAGATAGACTAGCGGGCCACTACGAGCAGTACTTC. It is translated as CASSQDRLAGHYEQYF.

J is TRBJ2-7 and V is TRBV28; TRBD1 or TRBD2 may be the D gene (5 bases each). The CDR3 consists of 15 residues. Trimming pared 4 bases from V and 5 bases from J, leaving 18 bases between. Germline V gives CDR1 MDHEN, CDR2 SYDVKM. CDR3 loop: CASSYLDGGLDEQYF. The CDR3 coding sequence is TGTGCCAGCAGTTACCTGGATGGGGGTCTGGACGAGCAGTACTTC.

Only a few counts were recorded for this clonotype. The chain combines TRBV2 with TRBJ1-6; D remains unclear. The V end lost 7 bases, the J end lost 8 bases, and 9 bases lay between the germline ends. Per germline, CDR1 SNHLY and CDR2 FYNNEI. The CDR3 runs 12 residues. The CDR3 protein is CASKWSDSPLHF. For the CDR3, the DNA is TGTGCCAGCAAATGGAGTGATTCACCCCTCCACTTT.

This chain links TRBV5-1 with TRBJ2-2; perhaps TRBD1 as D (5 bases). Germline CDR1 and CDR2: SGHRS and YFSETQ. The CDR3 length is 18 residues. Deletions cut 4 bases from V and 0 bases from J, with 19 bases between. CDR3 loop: CASSPEGLWGANTGELFF. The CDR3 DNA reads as TGCGCCAGCAGCCCGGAAGGTTTATGGGGCGCGAACACCGGGGAGCTGTTTTTT.

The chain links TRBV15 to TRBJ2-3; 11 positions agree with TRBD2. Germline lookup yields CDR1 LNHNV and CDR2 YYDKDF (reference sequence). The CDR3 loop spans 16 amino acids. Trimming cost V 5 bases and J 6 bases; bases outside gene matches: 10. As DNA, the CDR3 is TGTGCCACCAGCGCACTAGCGGGAGCTCACCCGGATACGCAGTATTTT. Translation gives CATSALAGAHPDTQYF.

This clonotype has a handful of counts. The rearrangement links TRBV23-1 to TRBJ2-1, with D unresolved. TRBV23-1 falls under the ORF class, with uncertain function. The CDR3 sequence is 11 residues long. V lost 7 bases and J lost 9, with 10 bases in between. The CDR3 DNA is TGCGCCAGCAATCTTTTTACTGAGCAGTTCTTC. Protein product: CASNLFTEQFF.

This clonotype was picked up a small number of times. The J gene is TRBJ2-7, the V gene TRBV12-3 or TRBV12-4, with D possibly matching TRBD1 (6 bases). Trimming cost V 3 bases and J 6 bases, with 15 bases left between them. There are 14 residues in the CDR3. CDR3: CASSLAGDPFEQYF. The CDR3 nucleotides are TGTGCCAGCAGTTTGGCAGGGGACCCCTTCGAGCAGTACTTC.

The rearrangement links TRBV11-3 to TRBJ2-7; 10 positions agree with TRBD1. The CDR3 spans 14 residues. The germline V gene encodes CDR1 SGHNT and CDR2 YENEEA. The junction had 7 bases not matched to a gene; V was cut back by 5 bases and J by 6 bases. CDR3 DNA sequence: TGTGCCAGCAGCCCGGACAGGGGGTACGTCGAGCAGTACTTC. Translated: CASSPDRGYVEQYF.

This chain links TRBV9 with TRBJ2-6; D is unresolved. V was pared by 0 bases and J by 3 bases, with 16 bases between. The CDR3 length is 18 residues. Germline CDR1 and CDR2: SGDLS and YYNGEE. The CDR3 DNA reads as TGTGCCAGCAGCGTAGCTCTCGAGAGCTCGGATGGGGCCAACGTCCTGACTTTC. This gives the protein CASSVALESSDGANVLTF.

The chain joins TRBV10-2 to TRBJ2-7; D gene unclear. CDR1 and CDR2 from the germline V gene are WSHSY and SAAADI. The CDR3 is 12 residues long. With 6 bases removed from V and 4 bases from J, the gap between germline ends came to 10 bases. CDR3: CASSEASYEQYF. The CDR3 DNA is TGCGCCAGCAGCGAAGCTAGTTACGAGCAGTACTTC.

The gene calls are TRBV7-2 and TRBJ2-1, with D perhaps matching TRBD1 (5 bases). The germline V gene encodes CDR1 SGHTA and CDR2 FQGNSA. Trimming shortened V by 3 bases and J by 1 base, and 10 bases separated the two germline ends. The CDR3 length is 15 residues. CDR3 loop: CASSFLGPSYNEQFF. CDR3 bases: TGTGCCAGCAGCTTCTTGGGGCCATCCTACAATGAGCAGTTCTTC.